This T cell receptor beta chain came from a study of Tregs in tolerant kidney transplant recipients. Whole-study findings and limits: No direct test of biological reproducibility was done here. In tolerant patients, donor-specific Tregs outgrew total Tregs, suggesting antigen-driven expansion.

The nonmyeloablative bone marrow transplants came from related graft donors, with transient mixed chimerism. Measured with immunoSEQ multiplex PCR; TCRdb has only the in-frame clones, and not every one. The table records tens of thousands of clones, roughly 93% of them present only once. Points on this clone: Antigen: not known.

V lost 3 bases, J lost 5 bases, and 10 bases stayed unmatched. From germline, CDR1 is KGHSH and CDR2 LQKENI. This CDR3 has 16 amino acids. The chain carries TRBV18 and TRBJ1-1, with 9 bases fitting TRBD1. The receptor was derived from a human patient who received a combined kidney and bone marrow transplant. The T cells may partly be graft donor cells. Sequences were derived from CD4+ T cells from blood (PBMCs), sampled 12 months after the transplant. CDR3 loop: CASSPAQQGARTEAFF. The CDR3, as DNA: TGTGCCAGCTCACCCGCACAACAGGGGGCGAGGACTGAAGCTTTCTTT. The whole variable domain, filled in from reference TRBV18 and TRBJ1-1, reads NAGVMQNPRHLVRRRGQEARLRCSPMKGHSHVYWYRQLPEEGLKFMVYLQKENIIDESGMPKERFSAEFPKEGPSILRIQQVVRGDSAAYFCASSPAQQGARTEAFFGQGTRLTVV.